These 28 T cell receptor beta chains were sequenced from one sample in a study of control samples from healthy donors and cancer patients. Measured with immunoSEQ multiplex PCR; TCRdb has only the in-frame clones, and not every one. The table shows around 26,000 clones, with around 86% occurring only once. Sequencing used PBMCs. The receptors shown here come from a man in his sixties with colorectal cancer.

The chain links TRBV5-6 to TRBJ2-2; D might be TRBD2 (7 bases). V lost 5 bases to trimming and J lost 6 bases, with 17 bases between them. This CDR3 comprises 15 residues. Per germline, CDR1 SGHDT and CDR2 YYEEEE. The CDR3 nucleotides are TGTGCCAGCAGGGGGGGGGCCCTGAGGGCCGGGGAGCTGTTTTTT. The encoded protein is CASRGGALRAGELFF.

The V call is TRBV19, the J call TRBJ1-1; no clear D. Between the trimmed V and J ends, which lost 1 base and 1 base, there was a span of 10 bases. CDR1 is LNHDA, CDR2 SQIVND, per germline (reference sequence). The CDR3 has 15 amino acids. The CDR3 nucleotides read TGTGCCAGTAGTATAGTCCCCCCTACGAACACTGAAGCTTTCTTT. This translates into CASSIVPPTNTEAFF.

This clone was found a few times. The chain carries TRBV7-2 and TRBJ1-5; D is unresolved. CDR1 is SGHTA and CDR2 is FQGNSA in the germline V gene. The CDR3 loop spans 16 amino acids. Trimming removed 1 base at V and 4 bases at J, with 14 bases between. This CDR3 is CASSLEVGFGNQPQHF. Written as DNA, the CDR3 is TGTGCCAGCAGCTTAGAAGTCGGGTTTGGAAATCAGCCCCAGCATTTT. The full variable domain, its missing parts supplied by reference TRBV7-2 and TRBJ1-5, is GAGVSQSPSNKVTEKGKDVELRCDPISGHTALYWYRQSLGQGLEFLIYFQGNSAPDKSGLPSDRFSAERTGGSVSTLTIQRTQQEDSAVYLCASSLEVGFGNQPQHFGDGTRLSIL.

V usage is TRBV5-1 and J usage is TRBJ2-1; TRBD1 aligns across 8 bases. The germline gives CDR1 SGHRS, CDR2 YFSETQ. J was trimmed by 1 base and V by 4 bases; bases with no gene match: 7. The CDR3 length is 16 residues. The CDR3 DNA is TGCGCCAGCAGCCTTCCGGGACAGGCGTCCTACAATGAGCAGTTCTTC. Its protein product is CASSLPGQASYNEQFF. Supplemented by reference TRBV5-1 and TRBJ2-1, the full variable domain reads KAGVTQTPRYLIKTRGQQVTLSCSPISGHRSVSWYQQTPGQGLQFLFEYFSETQRNKGNFPGRFSGRQFSNSRSEMNVSTLELGDSALYLCASSLPGQASYNEQFFGPGTRLTVL.

V is TRBV4-1 and J is TRBJ1-2, with D uncertain. Trimming took 3 bases from V and 2 from J, leaving 31 bases between them. This CDR3 has 21 amino acids. Germline V gives CDR1 MGHRA, CDR2 YSYEKL. This chain's CDR3 is CASSQPGGGLLLSIPNYGYTF. For the CDR3, the DNA is TGCGCCAGCAGCCAGCCGGGTGGAGGGCTCCTGCTCTCTATACCCAACTATGGCTACACCTTC.

The genes are TRBV6-6 and TRBJ1-1; perhaps TRBD1 as D (5 bases). Germline V gene data show CDR1 as MNHNY and CDR2 as SVGAGI (reference sequence). The CDR3 totals 11 residues. V was shortened by 6 bases and J by 9 bases, with 11 bases between the two germline ends. The CDR3 spells CASSLGGKAFF. CDR3 nucleotide sequence: TGTGCCAGCAGCCTGGGGGGGAAAGCTTTCTTT.

This chain uses TRBV5-5 with TRBJ2-7; the D gene is possibly TRBD1 (6 bases). Germline V gene sequence: CDR1 SGHKS, CDR2 YYEKEE (reference sequence). CDR3 size: 13 residues. Trimming shortened V by 0 bases and J by 2 bases, and 6 bases separated the two germline ends. Here the CDR3 reads CASSLDRAYEQYV. The CDR3, as DNA: TGTGCCAGCAGCTTGGACAGGGCCTACGAGCAGTACGTC.

V is TRBV24-1 and J is TRBJ2-1, with 10 bases aligning to TRBD1. This CDR3 spans 14 amino acids. Germline assignment: CDR1 KGHDR and CDR2 SFDVKD. With V trimmed by 6 bases and J by 7 bases, 5 bases remained unmatched. For the CDR3, the DNA is TGTGCCACCAGTTTGGACAGGGGGACTAATGAGCAGTTCTTC. Translating gives CATSLDRGTNEQFF.

The J gene is TRBJ1-5, the V gene TRBV3-1 (or the pseudogene TRBV3-2); 8 nucleotides line up with TRBD1. V lost 5 bases and J lost 7; bases outside the gene matches: 4. The V gene's germline CDR1 is LGHDT and CDR2 YNNKEL (reference sequence). CDR3 length equals 13 residues. The CDR3 loop reads CASSSGQGQPQHF. CDR3 bases: TGTGCCAGCAGCTCTGGACAGGGACAGCCCCAGCATTTT.

Note on this clone: This CDR3 is missing its conserved last phenylalanine or tryptophan, likely due to a read error. The limits of the CDR3 on the DNA are not certain, so only TCRdb's listed CDR3 is given. The gene calls are TRBV12-3 or TRBV12-4 and TRBJ1-5. The CDR3 region is 8 residues in length, termini included. The CDR3 is CASSPLRL.

The chain carries TRBV24-1 and TRBJ2-2; TRBD1 aligns across 9 bases. The CDR3 covers 16 residues. Germline CDR1 is KGHDR and CDR2 is SFDVKD. With 4 bases clipped from V and 6 bases from J, the junction kept 8 bases outside the gene matches. The CDR3 DNA reads TGTGCCACCAGTGAGCCTTCCCGGGACAGGGCCGGGGAGCTGTTTTTT. Translation: CATSEPSRDRAGELFF.

The chain combines TRBV5-1 with TRBJ2-3; a possible D gene is TRBD2 (7 bases). Germline CDR1 and CDR2: SGHRS and YFSETQ. The CDR3 loop spans 17 amino acids. Trimming removed 0 bases from V and 3 bases from J, with 17 bases in between. This chain's CDR3 is CASSLVDRGRGTDTQYF. The CDR3 coding sequence is TGCGCCAGCAGCTTGGTCGACCGAGGGAGGGGGACAGATACGCAGTATTTT.

V is TRBV7-2 and J is TRBJ2-1; D could derive from TRBD1 or TRBD2 (5 bases each). The CDR3 is 18 residues long. Between the trimmed V and J ends, which lost 0 bases and 0 bases, there was a span of 15 bases. Germline lookup yields CDR1 SGHTA and CDR2 FQGNSA. The CDR3 here is CASSLAPPGRSSYNEQFF. The CDR3 nucleotides read TGTGCCAGCAGCTTAGCACCACCGGGACGTAGCTCCTACAATGAGCAGTTCTTC.

The rearrangement links TRBV19 to TRBJ1-1; D is possibly TRBD1 (5 bases). The CDR3 totals 14 residues. Germline loops: CDR1 LNHDA, CDR2 SQIVND (reference sequence). Trimming cost V 5 bases and J 0 bases, with 10 bases left between them. CDR3 coding DNA: TGTGCCAGTAGTGAAGACAGATTGAACACTGAAGCTTTCTTT. Protein: CASSEDRLNTEAFF.

This clone was observed a single time. The rearrangement uses TRBV11-2 and TRBJ1-5; D gene ambiguous. Between the trimmed V and J ends, which lost 5 bases and 4 bases, there was a span of 9 bases. This CDR3 region has 13 residues. Germline V gene lookup returns CDR1 SGHAT and CDR2 FQNNGV. CDR3 DNA sequence: TGTGCCAGCAGCAAGGTTTGGAATCAGCCCCAGCATTTT. Translation: CASSKVWNQPQHF.

The rearrangement joins TRBV24-1 to TRBJ1-2, with D unresolved. CDR3 length: 14 amino acids. V lost 0 bases, J lost 2 bases, and 6 bases lay in between. Germline CDR1 is KGHDR and CDR2 is SFDVKD. CDR3 bases: TGTGCCACCAGTGATTTGACAGTAAACTATGGCTACACCTTC. It encodes CATSDLTVNYGYTF.

The rearrangement joins TRBV5-1 to TRBJ2-2, with 11 bases fitting TRBD1. V was clipped by 4 bases and J by 5 bases; unmatched bases: 4. Germline V gene sequence: CDR1 SGHRS, CDR2 YFSETQ. The CDR3 extends over 15 amino acids. The CDR3 DNA sequence: TGCGCCAGCAGCGTGGGACAGGGGGGAACCGGGGAGCTGTTTTTT. It translates to CASSVGQGGTGELFF.

This sequence joins TRBV6-2 or TRBV6-3 and TRBJ1-1; D gene unclear. The germline V and J ends were trimmed by 0 bases and 1 base, with 6 bases remaining between them. Germline V gene lookup returns CDR1 MNHEY and CDR2 SVGEGT. There are 14 residues in the CDR3. The CDR3 loop reads CASSYSRSNTEAFF. The CDR3 coding sequence is TGTGCCAGCAGTTACTCAAGATCGAACACTGAAGCTTTCTTT.

This chain's CDR3 is CASSKNEQFF. The CDR3, as DNA: TGTGCCAGCAGTAAGAATGAGCAGTTCTTC. The chain has TRBV2 and TRBJ2-1; D not resolved. The CDR3 length is 10 residues. Trimming cost V 5 bases and J 7 bases, with 3 bases left between them. CDR1 and CDR2 from the germline V gene are SNHLY and FYNNEI.

This clone was seen a few times. The rearrangement uses TRBV5-4 and TRBJ2-2; the D gene is possibly TRBD1 (6 bases). Germline CDR1 SGHNT, CDR2 YYREEE (reference sequence). Deletions cut 5 bases from V and 7 bases from J, with 21 bases between. The CDR3 sequence is 16 residues long. This CDR3 reads CASRIYRVGAGGELFF. The CDR3 DNA reads TGTGCCAGCAGAATATACAGGGTGGGGGCAGGCGGGGAGCTGTTTTTT.

This chain joins TRBV5-1 and TRBJ1-4; 8 bases match TRBD1. After removal of 0 bases from V and 5 bases from J, the junction contained 12 bases not matched to a gene. The CDR3 consists of 18 residues. CDR1 and CDR2 from the germline V gene are SGHRS and YFSETQ. CDR3 in DNA: TGCGCCAGCAGCTTGGGATTGGGCGACAGGGGAGGGAATGAAAAACTGTTTTTT. The encoded protein is CASSLGLGDRGGNEKLFF.

The gene calls are TRBV10-2 and TRBJ2-1; 10 bases line up with TRBD2. Germline-derived CDR1 and CDR2 are WSHSY and SAAADI. Trimming removed 5 bases from V and 5 bases from J; junction bases left unmatched: 3. CDR3 length: 14 residues. The CDR3 region is CASSRLAGDNEQFF. The CDR3 DNA reads as TGCGCCAGCAGTAGGCTAGCGGGGGACAATGAGCAGTTCTTC.

J is TRBJ2-5 and V is TRBV7-9; D is possibly TRBD1 (5 bases). CDR1 and CDR2 (germline): SEHNR, FQNEAQ (reference sequence). Trimming took off 1 base at V and 3 bases at J, with 9 bases between the two ends. This CDR3 comprises 14 residues. CDR3 in DNA: TGTGCCAGCAGCTTAGGTGGGGCAGAAGAGACCCAGTACTTC. It specifies CASSLGGAEETQYF.

This clone has only one observation. The chain uses TRBV27 and TRBJ1-1; 9 bases line up with TRBD1. The CDR3 length is 14 residues. Germline-derived CDR1 and CDR2 are MNHEY and SMNVEV (reference sequence). Losses at the gene ends were 6 bases for V and 3 bases for J; bases not matched to a gene: 5. This CDR3 is CASRDRGGYTEAFF. Here the CDR3 DNA reads TGTGCCAGCAGAGACAGGGGGGGTTACACTGAAGCTTTCTTT.

The chain joins TRBV5-4 to TRBJ2-5; D remains ambiguous. Germline assignment: CDR1 SGHNT and CDR2 YYREEE (reference sequence). V gave up 0 bases and J gave up 2 bases, with 8 bases separating them. The CDR3 covers 14 residues. CDR3 coding DNA: TGTGCCAGCAGCTTGGTCGGGTCTCAAGAGACCCAGTACTTC. Amino acid sequence: CASSLVGSQETQYF.

The rearrangement uses TRBV21-1 and TRBJ2-7. TRBV21-1 is termed a pseudogene. This CDR3 has 16 residues. The chain's CDR3 is CASSLNRDDLHYEQYV. The CDR3 DNA reads TGTGCCAGCAGCCTGAACCGGGACGATTTACACTACGAGCAGTACGTC.

DNA of the CDR3: TGTGCCAGCAGTTTAATCGGGGGGAACACTGAAGCTTTCTTT. Protein sequence: CASSLIGGNTEAFF. This chain joins TRBV28 and TRBJ1-1, with a tentative D call TRBD1 (5 bases). This CDR3 comprises 14 residues. Germline V lookup: CDR1 MDHEN, CDR2 SYDVKM. Trimming removed 2 bases from V and 1 base from J, with 8 bases in between.

J is TRBJ2-1 and V is TRBV27; D gene unclear. Trimming took 9 bases from V and 5 from J, leaving 17 bases between them. The CDR3 extends over 14 amino acids. Germline V gene sequence: CDR1 MNHEY, CDR2 SMNVEV (reference sequence). CDR3 DNA: TGTGCCAGTCATGGGGTGGGTCCCCACAATGAGCAGTTCTTC. It translates to CASHGVGPHNEQFF.